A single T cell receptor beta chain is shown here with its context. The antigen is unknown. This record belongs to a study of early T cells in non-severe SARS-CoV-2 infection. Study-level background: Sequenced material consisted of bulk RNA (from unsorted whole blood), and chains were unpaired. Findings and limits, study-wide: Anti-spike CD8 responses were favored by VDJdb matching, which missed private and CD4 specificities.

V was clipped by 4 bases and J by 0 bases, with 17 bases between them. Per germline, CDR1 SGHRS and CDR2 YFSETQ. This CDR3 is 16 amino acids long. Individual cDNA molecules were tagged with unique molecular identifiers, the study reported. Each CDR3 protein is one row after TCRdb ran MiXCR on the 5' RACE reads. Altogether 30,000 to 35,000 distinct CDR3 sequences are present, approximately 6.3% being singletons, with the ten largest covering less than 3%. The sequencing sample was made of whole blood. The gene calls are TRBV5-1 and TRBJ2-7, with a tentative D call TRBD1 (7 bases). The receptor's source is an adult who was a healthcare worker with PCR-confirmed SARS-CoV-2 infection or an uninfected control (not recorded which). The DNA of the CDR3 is TGCGCCAGCAGCCCGAGGGGCAGGGGGGTCTCCTACGAGCAGTACTTC. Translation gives CASSPRGRGVSYEQYF.